This T cell receptor beta chain is drawn from a study of blood T cells in healthy people across ages (dated by TCRdb to between 2015 and 2017). With respect to the entire study: In model experiments, roughly one uniquely barcoded TCR beta cDNA molecule per two T cells was captured by template switching. The donors were divided into four age groups: young (average about 15 years), middle-aged (approximately 39), aged (about 61) and long-lived (82). To track age-related changes in TCR beta repertoire diversity, the study relied on deep sequencing normalized with unique cDNA molecular identifiers. For two donors (one aged 18 to 30 and one aged 80 or older), the study analyzed two additional independent replicas of 1 million unique cDNA reads from the same blood draw. To avoid experimental bias, donors of different ages were distributed randomly across sequencing lanes.

As concerns this clonotype: There is no known antigen for this receptor. Per-nucleotide qualities are absent, and no much larger clonotype sits a single base away.

Cut back by 4 bases and 0 bases, the V and J ends lie 6 bases apart. From the cysteine up to the phenylalanine, the CDR3 has a length of 14 residues. Only the CDR3 part of the read is kept: 42 bases, read in frame from the first base. Based on the germline V gene (reference sequence), the CDR1 and CDR2 sequences are LGHDT and YNNKEL. Overall study results and their limits: Conclusive comparison of naive and antigen-experienced compartments was prevented by the profiling of bulk unsorted PBMCs. Because donor CMV infection status was unknown, age-related changes in expanded clonotypes were potentially confounded. Observed TCR beta diversity per million T cells fell roughly linearly with age, and a significant reduction was already apparent by age around 39. A strong correlation was found between observed TCR beta diversity and the percentage of naive T cells measured by flow cytometry. Total diversity estimates from one million sequenced T cells were considered lower bounds and underestimates. Compared with the aged group, the long-lived group had more naive CD4+ T cells, fewer expanded clones and increased TCR diversity, suggesting age selection.

Donors were 40 or so systemically healthy Caucasian individuals from Russia aged roughly 6 to 95 years. Each donor gave roughly 11 milliliters of peripheral blood, drawn into EDTA-treated Vacutainer tubes. PBMCs were isolated by Ficoll-Paque density-gradient centrifugation, with at least 6.5 million obtained per sample. Trizol reagent was used to extract total RNA from the PBMCs, yielding at least 6 micrograms per sample. Naive CD45RAhigh/CD27high T cell percentages were measured by flow cytometry on a PBMC aliquot from every donor. To prepare the library, 5' RACE was applied. The sample was run on an Illumina HiSeq 2500. The second PCR ran for about 7 to 11 cycles and used a J-beta primer mix along with a sample-barcoded 5' primer. Each TCR beta cDNA molecule received a unique molecular identifier from a template-switch 5' adaptor carrying 12 random nucleotides. At least 3 million CDR3-containing paired-end reads were obtained from each sample. The Mint cDNA synthesis kit, primed by a TRBC-specific oligonucleotide, was used to synthesize first-strand cDNA from all RNA. Following uracil-DNA glycosylase treatment, a first 18-cycle PCR with universal primers M1SS and BC2_uni_R was performed on all cDNA. Per the original workflow: Each sample was normalized by randomly selecting 1 million high-quality reads, each carrying a distinct molecular identifier. Instead of being binned into consensus sequences, reads with shared molecular identifiers were discarded. MiTCR, with a Q25 quality threshold and the strictest error-elimination algorithm, was used for CDR3 identification, clonotype clustering and error correction. A nonparametric unseen species model with Euler transformation was used to estimate lower-bound total TCR beta diversity. Clones were called with MiXCR by TCRdb after fastp trimmed the public reads at Q25, and only in-frame beta chains were retained. All rows with the same CDR3 protein become a single entry with the most common DNA and genes. None of the V and J calls come from the authors' own analysis; TCRdb made them. A total of about 650,000 distinct CDR3 sequences appear in this sample, 52% of them only once. The ten largest make up approximately 13% of the sample.

The sequence links TRBV3-1 to TRBJ2-2; the D gene assignment is ambiguous. Material: blood. The TCR sequence derives from an elderly woman in good health. Here is the DNA: TGTGCCAGCAGCCCTCCAACGAACACCGGGGAGCTGTTTTTT. Its translation reads: CASSPPTNTGELFF.